What follows is one T cell receptor (beta chain) and its context. CDR3 length: 14 residues. The ends were cut back, 4 bases at V and 4 bases at J, with 11 bases in the middle. Germline V lookup: CDR1 SGHRS, CDR2 YFSETQ. This sample is part of a study of T cell changes during pregnancy in multiple sclerosis. Measured with immunoSEQ multiplex PCR; TCRdb has only the in-frame clones, and not every one. The repertoire holds about 56,000 clones, with approximately 91% as singletons. Sequencing used CD4+ T cells from peripheral blood mononuclear cells, obtained in the third trimester of pregnancy. This TCR derives from a female donor with multiple sclerosis, enrolled in a pregnancy study. The rearrangement uses TRBV5-1 and TRBJ1-4; D possibly corresponds to TRBD1 (6 bases). CDR3 residues: CASSPTGVNEKLFF. In DNA form, the CDR3 reads TGCGCCAGCAGCCCGACAGGTGTTAATGAAAAACTGTTTTTT.